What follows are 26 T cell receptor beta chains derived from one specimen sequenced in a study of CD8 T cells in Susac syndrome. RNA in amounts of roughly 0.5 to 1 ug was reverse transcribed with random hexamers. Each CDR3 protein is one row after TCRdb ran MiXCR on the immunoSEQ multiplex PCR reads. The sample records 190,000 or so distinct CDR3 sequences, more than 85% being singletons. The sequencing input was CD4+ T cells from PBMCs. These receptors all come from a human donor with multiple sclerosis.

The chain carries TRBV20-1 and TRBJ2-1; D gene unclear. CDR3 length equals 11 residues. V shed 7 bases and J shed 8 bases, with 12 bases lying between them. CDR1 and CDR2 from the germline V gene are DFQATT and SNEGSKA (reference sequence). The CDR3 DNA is TGCAGTGTTCCTCTAAGTGATGAGCAGTTCTTC. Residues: CSVPLSDEQFF.

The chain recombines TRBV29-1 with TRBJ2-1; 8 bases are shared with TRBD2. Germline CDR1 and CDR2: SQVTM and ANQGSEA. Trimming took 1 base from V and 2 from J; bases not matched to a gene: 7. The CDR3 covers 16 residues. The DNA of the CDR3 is TGCAGCGTTGAAGTAAATCGGGGGGGTCCCTACAATGAGCAGTTCTTC. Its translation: CSVEVNRGGPYNEQFF.

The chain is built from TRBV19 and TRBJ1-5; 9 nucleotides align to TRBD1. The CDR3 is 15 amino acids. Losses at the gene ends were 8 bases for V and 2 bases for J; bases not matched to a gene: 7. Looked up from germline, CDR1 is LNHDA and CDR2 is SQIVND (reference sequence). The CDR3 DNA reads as TGTGCCAGTGTGGACAGGGGTAGGGGCAATCAGCCCCAGCATTTT. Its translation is CASVDRGRGNQPQHF. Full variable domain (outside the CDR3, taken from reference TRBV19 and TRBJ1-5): DGGITQSPKYLFRKEGQNVTLSCEQNLNHDAMYWYRQDPGQGLRLIYYSQIVNDFQKGDIAEGYSVSREKKESFPLTVTSAQKNPTAFYLCASVDRGRGNQPQHFGDGTRLSIL.

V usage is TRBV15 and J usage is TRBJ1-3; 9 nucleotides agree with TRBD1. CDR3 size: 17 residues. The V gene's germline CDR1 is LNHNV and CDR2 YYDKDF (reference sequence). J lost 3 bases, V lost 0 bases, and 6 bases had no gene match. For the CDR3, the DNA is TGTGCCACCAGCAGAGAGCAACAGGGGGCGTTTGGAAACACCATATATTTT. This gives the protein CATSREQQGAFGNTIYF.

The chain's CDR3 is CSVEARLARTSDTQYF. The CDR3 nucleotides read TGCAGCGTTGAAGCCAGACTAGCGCGGACGTCGGATACGCAGTATTTT. The chain is built from TRBV29-1 and TRBJ2-3; the match to TRBD2 covers 8 bases. The trim removed 1 base at V and 6 bases at J, leaving 12 bases unmatched. This CDR3 is built from 16 residues. Germline CDR1 SQVTM, CDR2 ANQGSEA.

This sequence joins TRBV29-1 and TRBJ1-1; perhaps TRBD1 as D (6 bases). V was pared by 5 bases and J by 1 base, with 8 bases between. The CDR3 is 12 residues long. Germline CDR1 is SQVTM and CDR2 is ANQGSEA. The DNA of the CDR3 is TGCAGCGTTCGGGGGCAGAACACTGAAGCTTTCTTT. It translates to CSVRGQNTEAFF.

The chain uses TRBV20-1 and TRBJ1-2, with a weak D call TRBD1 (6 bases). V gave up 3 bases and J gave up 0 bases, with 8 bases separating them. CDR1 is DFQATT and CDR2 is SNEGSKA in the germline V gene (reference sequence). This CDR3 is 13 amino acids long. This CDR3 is CSASTGTNYGYTF. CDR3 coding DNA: TGCAGTGCTAGCACAGGGACTAACTATGGCTACACCTTC.

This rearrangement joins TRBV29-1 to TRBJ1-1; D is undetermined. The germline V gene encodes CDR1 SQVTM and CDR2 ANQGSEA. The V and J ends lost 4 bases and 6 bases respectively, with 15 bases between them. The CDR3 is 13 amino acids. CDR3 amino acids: CSVVMFSRAEAFF. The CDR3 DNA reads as TGCAGCGTTGTAATGTTTTCGCGAGCTGAAGCTTTCTTT.

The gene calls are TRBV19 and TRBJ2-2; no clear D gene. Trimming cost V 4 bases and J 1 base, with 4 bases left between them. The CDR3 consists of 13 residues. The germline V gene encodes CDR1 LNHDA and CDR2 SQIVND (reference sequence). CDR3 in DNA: TGTGCCAGTAGTAGAGGGAACACCGGGGAGCTGTTTTTT. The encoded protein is CASSRGNTGELFF.

CDR3 in amino acids: CASSYVASPETQYF. For the CDR3, the DNA is TGTGCCAGCAGTTACGTGGCTTCTCCGGAGACCCAGTACTTC. The chain links TRBV6-5 to TRBJ2-5; D remains unclear. Germline V gene lookup returns CDR1 MNHEY and CDR2 SVGAGI. This CDR3 spans 14 amino acids. Trimming left V 2 bases short and J 5 bases short, with 12 bases between.

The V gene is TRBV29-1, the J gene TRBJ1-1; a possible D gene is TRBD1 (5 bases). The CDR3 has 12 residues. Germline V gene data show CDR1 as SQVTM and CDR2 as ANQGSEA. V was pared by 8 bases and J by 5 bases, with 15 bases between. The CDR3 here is CSSTMGGTEAFF. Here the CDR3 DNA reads TGCAGCTCAACTATGGGGGGAACTGAAGCTTTCTTT.

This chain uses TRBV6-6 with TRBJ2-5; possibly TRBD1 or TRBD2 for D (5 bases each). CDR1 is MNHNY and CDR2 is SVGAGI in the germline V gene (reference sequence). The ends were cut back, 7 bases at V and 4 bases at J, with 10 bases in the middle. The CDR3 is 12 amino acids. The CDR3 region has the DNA TGTGCCAGCAATTGGGACGGAGAGACCCAGTACTTC. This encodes CASNWDGETQYF.

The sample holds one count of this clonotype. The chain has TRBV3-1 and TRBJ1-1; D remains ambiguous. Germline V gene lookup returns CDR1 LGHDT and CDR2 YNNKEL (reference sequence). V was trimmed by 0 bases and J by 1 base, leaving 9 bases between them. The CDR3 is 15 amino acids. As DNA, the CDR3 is TGTGCCAGCAGCCAAGATCCGGCCGGGAACACTGAAGCTTTCTTT. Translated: CASSQDPAGNTEAFF.

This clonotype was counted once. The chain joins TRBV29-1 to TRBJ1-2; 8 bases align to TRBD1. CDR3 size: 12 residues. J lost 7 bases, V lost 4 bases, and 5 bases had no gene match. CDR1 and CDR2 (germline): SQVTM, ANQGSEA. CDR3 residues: CSVGQGLVGYTF. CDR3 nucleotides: TGCAGCGTTGGACAGGGGTTGGTTGGCTACACCTTC.

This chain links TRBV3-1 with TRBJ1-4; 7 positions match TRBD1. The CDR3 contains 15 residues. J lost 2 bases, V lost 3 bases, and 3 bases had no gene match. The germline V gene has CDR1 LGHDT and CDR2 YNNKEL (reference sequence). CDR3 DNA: TGTGCCAGCAGCCATCGACAGGGCACTAATGAAAAACTGTTTTTT. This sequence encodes CASSHRQGTNEKLFF.

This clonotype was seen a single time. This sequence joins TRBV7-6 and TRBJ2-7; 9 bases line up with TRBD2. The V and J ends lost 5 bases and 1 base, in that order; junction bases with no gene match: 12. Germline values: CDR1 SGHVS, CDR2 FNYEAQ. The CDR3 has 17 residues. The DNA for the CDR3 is TGTGCCAGCAGCCCCGGATCTAGCGGGGTCGTATCCTACGAGCAGTACTTC. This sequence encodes CASSPGSSGVVSYEQYF.

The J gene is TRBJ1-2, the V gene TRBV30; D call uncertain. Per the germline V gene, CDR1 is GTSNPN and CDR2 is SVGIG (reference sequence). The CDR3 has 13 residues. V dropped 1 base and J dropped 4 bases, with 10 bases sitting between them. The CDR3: CAWSGQIPYGYTF. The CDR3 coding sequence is TGTGCCTGGAGTGGCCAAATTCCCTATGGCTACACCTTC.

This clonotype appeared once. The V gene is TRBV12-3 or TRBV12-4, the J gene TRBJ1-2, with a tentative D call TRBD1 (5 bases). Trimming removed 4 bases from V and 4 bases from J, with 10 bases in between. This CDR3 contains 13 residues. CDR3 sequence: CASSSHRRYGYTF. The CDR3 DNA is TGTGCCAGCAGTTCCCACAGGCGCTATGGCTACACCTTC.

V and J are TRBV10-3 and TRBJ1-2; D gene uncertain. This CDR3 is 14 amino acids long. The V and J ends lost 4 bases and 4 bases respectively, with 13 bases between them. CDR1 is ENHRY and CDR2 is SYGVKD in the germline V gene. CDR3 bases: TGTGCCATCAGTGTAAAGGGAACGGCCTATGGCTACACCTTC. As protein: CAISVKGTAYGYTF.

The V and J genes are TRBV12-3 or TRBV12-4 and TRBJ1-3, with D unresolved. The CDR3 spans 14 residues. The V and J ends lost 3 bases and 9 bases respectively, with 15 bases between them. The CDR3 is CASSFSAGAGTIYF. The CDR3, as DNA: TGTGCCAGCAGTTTTTCGGCGGGAGCGGGCACCATATATTTT.

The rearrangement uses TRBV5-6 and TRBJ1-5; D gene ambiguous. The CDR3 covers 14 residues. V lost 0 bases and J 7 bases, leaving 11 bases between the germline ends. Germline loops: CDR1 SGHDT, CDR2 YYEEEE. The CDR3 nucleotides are TGTGCCAGCAGCTTGGGCCAGGCTCACCAGCCCCAGCATTTT. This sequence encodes CASSLGQAHQPQHF.

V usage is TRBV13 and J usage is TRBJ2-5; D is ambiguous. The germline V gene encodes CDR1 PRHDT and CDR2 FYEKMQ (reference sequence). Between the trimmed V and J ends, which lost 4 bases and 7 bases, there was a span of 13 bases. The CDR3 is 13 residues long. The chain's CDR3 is CASSSTTPGTQYF. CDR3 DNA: TGTGCCAGCAGCTCCACTACACCCGGGACCCAGTACTTC.

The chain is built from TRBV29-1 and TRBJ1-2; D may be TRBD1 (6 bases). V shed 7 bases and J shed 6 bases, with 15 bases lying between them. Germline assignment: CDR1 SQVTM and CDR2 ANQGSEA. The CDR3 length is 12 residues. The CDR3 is CSAHRENDGYTF. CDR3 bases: TGCAGCGCCCACAGGGAGAACGATGGCTACACCTTC.

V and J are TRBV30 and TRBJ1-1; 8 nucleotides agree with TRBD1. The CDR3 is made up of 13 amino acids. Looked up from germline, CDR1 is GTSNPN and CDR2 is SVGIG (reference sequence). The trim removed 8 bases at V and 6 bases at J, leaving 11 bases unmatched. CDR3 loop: CAGLGQGVAEAFF. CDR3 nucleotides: TGTGCCGGATTAGGACAGGGTGTTGCTGAAGCTTTCTTT.

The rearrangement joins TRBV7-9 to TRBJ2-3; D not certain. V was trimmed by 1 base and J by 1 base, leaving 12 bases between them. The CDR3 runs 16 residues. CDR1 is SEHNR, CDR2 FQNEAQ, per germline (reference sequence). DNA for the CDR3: TGTGCCAGCAGCTTAGTCCGGCCGTTGGGCACAGATACGCAGTATTTT. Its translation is CASSLVRPLGTDTQYF. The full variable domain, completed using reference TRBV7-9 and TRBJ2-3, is DTGVSQNPRHKITKRGQNVTFRCDPISEHNRLYWYRQTLGQGPEFLTYFQNEAQLEKSRLLSDRFSAERPKGSFSTLEIQRTEQGDSAMYLCASSLVRPLGTDTQYFGPGTRLTVL.

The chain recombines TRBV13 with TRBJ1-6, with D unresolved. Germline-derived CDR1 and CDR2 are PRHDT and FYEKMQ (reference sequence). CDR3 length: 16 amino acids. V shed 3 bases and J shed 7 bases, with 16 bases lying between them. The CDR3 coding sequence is TGTGCCAGCAGCTTTTCGTTGACAAACCCCAATTCACCCCTCCACTTT. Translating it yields CASSFSLTNPNSPLHF.